The rows below give T cell receptor beta chains drawn from one sample of a study of cytomegalovirus exposure and HLA in healthy donors. TCRdb keeps only in-frame clones here, not all; method: immunoSEQ multiplex PCR. The top ten hold 1.4% of the sample, which has some 170,000 clones, about 86% seen once. Sequencing was carried out using PBMCs. The receptors stem from a woman aged 25-40 years in good health and CMV-seronegative. Both conserved end residues are part of each CDR3. D genes are given only for firm matches. Not all rows give a size; the values are once, few, many and, for expanded clones, a class.

>-|TRBV19|14|TRBJ2-7|TRBD1
TGTGCCAGTAGTCAACCGGGACAGGGGAGGGAGCAGTACTTC
CASSQPGQGREQYF
>-|TRBV6-6|15|TRBJ2-2|-
TGTGCCAGCACCCCGGGACTGGCGAACACCGGGGAGCTGTTTTTT
CASTPGLANTGELFF
>-|TRBV7-9|14|TRBJ1-4|-
TGTGCCAGCAGCAAAACCGGGAGTAATGAAAAACTGTTTTTT
CASSKTGSNEKLFF
>-|TRBV6-1|15|TRBJ2-4|-
TGTGCCAGCAGTGAACTAATCCTAGCCAAAAACATTCAGTACTTC
CASSELILAKNIQYF
>-|TRBV4-3|14|TRBJ2-7|-
TGCGCCAGCAGCCAAGCTCGCAGGGACTACGAGCAGTACTTC
CASSQARRDYEQYF
>once|TRBV30|14|TRBJ2-5|-
TGTGCCTGGACCAGGCGGGGGCGAGGAGAGACCCAGTACTTC
CAWTRRGRGETQYF
>-|TRBV5-1|12|TRBJ2-1|-
TGCGCCAGCAGCTTGGCAGGAAATGAGCAGTTCTTC
CASSLAGNEQFF
>-|TRBV5-6|16|TRBJ1-3|-
TGTGCCAGCAGCTGGGGCGGGGGAGTCGCCGGAAACACCATATATTTT
CASSWGGGVAGNTIYF
>-|TRBV7-6|17|TRBJ1-5|TRBD1
TGTGCCAGCAGCTTAGCGCCCCAGGGGGCGAAAGGTCAGCCCCAGCATTTT
CASSLAPQGAKGQPQHF
>-|TRBV5-4|14|TRBJ2-7|TRBD1
TGTGCCAGCAGCGTACAGGGGGCATTAGTCGAGCAGTACTTC
CASSVQGALVEQYF
>-|TRBV4-1|15|TRBJ2-7|TRBD1
TGCGCCAGCAGCCACTTAACAGGGGCCCCGTCCGAGCAGTACTTC
CASSHLTGAPSEQYF
>-|TRBV5-6|15|TRBJ1-1|-
TGTGCCAGCAGCTTGGTACCAGGGCAATACACTGAAGCTTTCTTT
CASSLVPGQYTEAFF
>-|TRBV21-1|20|TRBJ2-7|-
TGTGCCAGCAGCGTTGGGACAAACCCCAGGTCGCGAGGGGAGTTCTACGAGCAGTACTTC
CASSVGTNPRSRGEFYEQYF
>-|TRBV19|13|TRBJ1-4|-
TGTGCCAGTACCCCTGGCAGAAATGAAAAACTGTTTTTT
CASTPGRNEKLFF
>-|TRBV27|16|TRBJ2-3|-
TGTGCCAGCAGTTTATTGACCCCGGGGTGGACAGATACGCAGTATTTT
CASSLLTPGWTDTQYF
>-|TRBV5-1|15|TRBJ1-6|TRBD1
TGCGCCAGCAGCTTGAACCCAGGGGGCAATTCACCCCTCCACTTT
CASSLNPGGNSPLHF